A single sample is the source of the 16 T cell receptor beta chains below, sequenced in a study of T cell responses to AZD1222 COVID-19 vaccine. Profiled with immunoSEQ multiplex PCR; TCRdb holds only in-frame clones, not every one. Seen here are approximately 160,000 clones, approximately 90% observed once, and the top ten hold under 5%. The sample in question was peripheral blood, obtained on day 0 of AZD1222 vaccination. Receptor source: an adult in good health.

This clone has a single count. The chain links TRBV6-5 to TRBJ2-7; D may be TRBD1 (6 bases). Trimming took 4 bases from V and 6 from J, leaving 10 bases between them. Per the germline V gene, CDR1 is MNHEY and CDR2 is SVGAGI. This CDR3 region has 12 residues. The CDR3 DNA follows: TGTGCCAGCAGTTCCACAGGGCCCGAGCAGTACTTC. It codes for CASSSTGPEQYF.

The table lists this clone with a count of one. The J gene is TRBJ1-1, the V gene TRBV6-1, with no clear D. Trimming removed 0 bases at V and 2 bases at J, with 10 bases between. From germline, CDR1 is MNHNS and CDR2 SASEGT. The CDR3 has 15 amino acids. CDR3 amino acids: CASSEASAGNTEAFF. CDR3 nucleotides: TGTGCCAGCAGTGAAGCGAGTGCGGGAAACACTGAAGCTTTCTTT.

The J gene is TRBJ2-5, the V gene TRBV20-1; no clear D gene. V was trimmed by 4 bases and J by 7 bases, leaving 10 bases between them. CDR1 is DFQATT, CDR2 SNEGSKA, per germline (reference sequence). The length of the CDR3 is 11 residues. The CDR3 nucleotides are TGCAGTGCTACGGTCCTAGGGACCCAGTACTTC. Its protein is CSATVLGTQYF.

The V call is TRBV5-1, the J call TRBJ2-1; TRBD2 matches at 11 bases. Germline trimming cut 3 bases from V and 9 bases from J; bases unmatched to any gene: 17. Germline V gene lookup returns CDR1 SGHRS and CDR2 YFSETQ. This CDR3 is 18 amino acids long. CDR3 sequence reads: CASSSLLQPGLAALEQFF. The CDR3 bases are TGCGCCAGCAGCTCCCTGCTGCAGCCGGGACTAGCGGCTCTTGAGCAGTTCTTC. Full variable domain (missing parts from reference TRBV5-1 and TRBJ2-1): KAGVTQTPRYLIKTRGQQVTLSCSPISGHRSVSWYQQTPGQGLQFLFEYFSETQRNKGNFPGRFSGRQFSNSRSEMNVSTLELGDSALYLCASSSLLQPGLAALEQFFGPGTRLTVL.

The chain has TRBV28 and TRBJ2-1, with 10 bases aligning to TRBD2. Trimming removed 7 bases from V and 3 bases from J; junction bases left unmatched: 15. CDR3 length: 18 amino acids. The germline CDR1 and CDR2 sequences are MDHEN and SYDVKM. CDR3 residues: CASTLGLAGVSGYNEQFF. As DNA, the CDR3 is TGTGCCAGCACCCTGGGGCTAGCGGGAGTGTCTGGCTACAATGAGCAGTTCTTC.

The genes are TRBV5-1 and TRBJ1-2; no reliable D call. There are 14 residues in the CDR3. The germline V gene has CDR1 SGHRS and CDR2 YFSETQ. V lost 2 bases and J 2 bases, leaving 10 bases between the germline ends. CDR3 amino acids: CASSLTAENYGYTF. Here the CDR3 DNA reads TGCGCCAGCAGCTTAACCGCCGAGAACTATGGCTACACCTTC.

This chain uses TRBV28 with TRBJ1-1; 7 bases align to TRBD1. V shed 5 bases, J shed 10 bases, and the junction held 10 bases outside the gene matches. Per germline, CDR1 MDHEN and CDR2 SYDVKM. The CDR3 covers 13 residues. This CDR3 is CASSLNRGLGAFF. CDR3 coding DNA: TGTGCCAGCAGTCTCAACAGGGGATTAGGAGCTTTCTTT.

In this sample, this clone turned up once. This chain joins TRBV10-3 and TRBJ1-1; TRBD1 is a possible D gene (6 bases). The CDR3 covers 14 residues. Deletions cut 0 bases from V and 9 bases from J, with 14 bases between. Germline assignment: CDR1 ENHRY and CDR2 SYGVKD. In nucleotides, the CDR3 is TGTGCCATCAGTGAGTCTTGGGGCGGGACAAAAGCTTTCTTT. Translated: CAISESWGGTKAFF.

The V gene is TRBV29-1, the J gene TRBJ2-3; D perhaps matches TRBD2 (6 bases). This CDR3 has 14 amino acids. V shed 7 bases and J shed 4 bases, with 18 bases lying between them. CDR1 and CDR2 (germline): SQVTM, ANQGSEA. For the CDR3, the DNA is TGCAGCGCATATAGCGGCCTAGGCGCAGATACGCAGTATTTT. Protein: CSAYSGLGADTQYF.

The chain carries TRBV28 and TRBJ1-5, with D perhaps TRBD1 (6 bases). This CDR3 is built from 16 residues. Trimming removed 6 bases from V and 0 bases from J, with 15 bases in between. Germline V gene data show CDR1 as MDHEN and CDR2 as SYDVKM. CDR3 coding DNA: TGTGCCAGCAGCCGTACAGGGAGAGATAGCAATCAGCCCCAGCATTTT. Protein: CASSRTGRDSNQPQHF.

The sample holds one count of this clone. The chain joins TRBV11-3 to TRBJ1-1; D is uncertain. Trimming pared 2 bases from V and 3 bases from J, leaving 4 bases between. Germline values: CDR1 SGHNT, CDR2 YENEEA. The CDR3 runs to 12 residues. CDR3 amino acids: CASSLSDTEAFF. CDR3 bases: TGTGCCAGCAGCTTATCGGACACTGAAGCTTTCTTT. The variable domain in full, completed from reference TRBV11-3 and TRBJ1-1, reads EAGVVQSPRYKIIEKKQPVAFWCNPISGHNTLYWYLQNLGQGPELLIRYENEEAVDDSQLPKDRFSAERLKGVDSTLKIQPAELGDSAVYLCASSLSDTEAFFGQGTRLTVV.

The CDR3 coding sequence is TGTGCCAGCAGGTCGCTGGAGGAACACGAAAAACTGTTTTTT. This codes for CASRSLEEHEKLFF. The chain employs TRBV28 and TRBJ1-4; no clear D gene. This CDR3 has 14 amino acids. Germline CDR1 is MDHEN and CDR2 is SYDVKM. Deletions cut 6 bases from V and 8 bases from J, with 16 bases between.

This chain uses TRBV14 with TRBJ1-5; the match to TRBD1 covers 7 bases. This CDR3 is built from 11 residues. Germline loops: CDR1 SGHDN, CDR2 FVKESK. Germline trimming cut 7 bases from V and 9 bases from J; bases unmatched to any gene: 3. The CDR3 bases are TGTGCCAGCATCAGGGGGGGGCCCCAGCATTTT. Translated: CASIRGGPQHF.

The CDR3 DNA sequence: TGCGCCAGCAGTAGGGGCGGGGGAGCGGGAGGATACAATGAGCAGTTCTTC. It encodes CASSRGGGAGGYNEQFF. V usage is TRBV10-2 and J usage is TRBJ2-1; 9 positions match TRBD2. V dropped 5 bases and J dropped 4; count of bases not matched to a gene: 12. This CDR3 has 17 amino acids. In germline, CDR1 is WSHSY, CDR2 SAAADI.

This rearrangement joins TRBV6-5 to TRBJ2-3; 9 bases align to TRBD2. The CDR3 totals 12 residues. CDR1 MNHEY and CDR2 SVGAGI come from the germline V gene. The CDR3 nucleotides are TGTGGGAGCGGGAGGAGCACAGATACGCAGTATTTT. Protein product: CGSGRSTDTQYF.

The chain combines TRBV7-9 with TRBJ1-2; D is ambiguous. The V end lost 5 bases, the J end lost 5 bases, and 9 bases lay between the germline ends. The CDR3 has 12 residues. Per the germline V gene, CDR1 is SEHNR and CDR2 is FQNEAQ (reference sequence). CDR3 amino acids: CASSPNDYGYTF. CDR3 bases: TGTGCCAGCAGCCCTAACGATTATGGCTACACCTTC.